The 3 T cell receptor beta chains listed next were all sequenced from one sample in a study of T cell responses to AZD1222 COVID-19 vaccine. This table comes from immunoSEQ multiplex PCR, and its TCRdb copy is limited to in-frame clones, with some not included. The sample consists of 150,000 to 250,000 clones, 91% of them appearing once. This specimen consisted of peripheral blood, obtained 28 days after the second AZD1222 dose. The receptors here all came from an adult who received the AZD1222 COVID-19 vaccine.

The chain is built from TRBV5-1 and TRBJ1-1, with a tentative D call TRBD1 (5 bases). The germline gives CDR1 SGHRS, CDR2 YFSETQ. The CDR3 is 16 residues long. Trimming shortened V by 0 bases and J by 4 bases, and 16 bases separated the two germline ends. For the CDR3, the DNA is TGCGCCAGCAGCTTGGGCCTAGGCAGGGCCATCACTGAAGCTTTCTTT. Amino acids: CASSLGLGRAITEAFF.

J is TRBJ2-1 and V is TRBV24-1; 9 bases match TRBD1. The CDR3 contains 18 residues. V dropped 4 bases and J dropped 4; count of bases not matched to a gene: 13. CDR1 is KGHDR and CDR2 is SFDVKD in the germline V gene. CDR3 in amino acids: CATSDPSGRTGVYNEQFF. Written as DNA, the CDR3 is TGTGCCACCAGTGACCCGTCTGGGCGGACAGGGGTTTACAATGAGCAGTTCTTC.

The CDR3 reads CASSYRPWDTQYF. The CDR3 bases are TGTGCCAGCAGCTATCGACCTTGGGATACGCAGTATTTT. The chain is built from TRBV7-8 and TRBJ2-3; D remains unclear. Germline assignment: CDR1 SGHVS and CDR2 FQNEAQ. Trimming took 4 bases from V and 6 from J, leaving 11 bases between them. This CDR3 has 13 amino acids.